Given below is one TCR beta chain in context. CDR1 is SGHRS, CDR2 YFSETQ, per germline. The CDR3 sequence is 12 residues long. The germline V and J ends were trimmed by 0 bases and 6 bases, with 6 bases remaining between them. The data were taken from a study of lymphopenia after photon versus proton radiotherapy. Profiling relied on immunoSEQ multiplex PCR, and the TCRdb table lists in-frame clones only, not all of them. The table lists under 70,000 clones, roughly 90% of them singletons. This receptor was obtained from a woman between 35 and 50 years old with cholangiocarcinoma. Sequencing used peripheral blood, obtained from a patient treated with photon-based radiotherapy. The V and J genes are TRBV5-1 and TRBJ1-1, with D unclear. The CDR3 here is CASSLDRSEAFF. The CDR3 DNA reads as TGCGCCAGCAGCTTGGACAGATCTGAAGCTTTCTTT.